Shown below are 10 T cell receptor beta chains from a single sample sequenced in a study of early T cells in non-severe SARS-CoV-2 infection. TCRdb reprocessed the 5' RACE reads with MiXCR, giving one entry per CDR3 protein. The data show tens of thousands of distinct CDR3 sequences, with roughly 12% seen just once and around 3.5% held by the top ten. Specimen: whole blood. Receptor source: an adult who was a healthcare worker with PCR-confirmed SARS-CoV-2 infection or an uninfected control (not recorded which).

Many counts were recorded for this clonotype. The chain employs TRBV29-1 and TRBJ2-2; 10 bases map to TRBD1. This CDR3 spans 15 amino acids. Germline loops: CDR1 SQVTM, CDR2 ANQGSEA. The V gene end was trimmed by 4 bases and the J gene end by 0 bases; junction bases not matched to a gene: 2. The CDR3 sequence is CSVVTGGTNTGELFF. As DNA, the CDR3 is TGCAGCGTTGTGACAGGGGGCACGAACACCGGGGAGCTGTTTTTT.

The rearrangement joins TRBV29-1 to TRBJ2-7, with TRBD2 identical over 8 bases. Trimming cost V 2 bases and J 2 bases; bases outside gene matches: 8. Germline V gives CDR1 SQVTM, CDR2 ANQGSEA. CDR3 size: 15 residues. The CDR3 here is CSVETGGGRTYEQYF. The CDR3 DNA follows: TGCAGCGTTGAAACAGGAGGCGGGAGGACCTACGAGCAGTACTTC.

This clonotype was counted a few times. The CDR3 nucleotides read TGTGCCAGCAGCTTAGAGCTACCGCAACTAGGATACGAGCAGTACTTC. This encodes CASSLELPQLGYEQYF. The chain recombines TRBV7-2 with TRBJ2-7; D perhaps matches TRBD2 (5 bases). The CDR3 runs 16 residues. The V and J ends lost 1 base and 4 bases respectively, with 17 bases between them. In germline, CDR1 is SGHTA, CDR2 FQGNSA.

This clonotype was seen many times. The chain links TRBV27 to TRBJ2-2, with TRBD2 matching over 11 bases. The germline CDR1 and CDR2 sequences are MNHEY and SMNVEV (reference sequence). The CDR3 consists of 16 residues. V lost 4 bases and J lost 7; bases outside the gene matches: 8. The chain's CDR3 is CASSSVSGRANGELFF. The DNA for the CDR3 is TGTGCCAGCAGTTCCGTTAGCGGGAGGGCCAACGGGGAGCTGTTTTTT.

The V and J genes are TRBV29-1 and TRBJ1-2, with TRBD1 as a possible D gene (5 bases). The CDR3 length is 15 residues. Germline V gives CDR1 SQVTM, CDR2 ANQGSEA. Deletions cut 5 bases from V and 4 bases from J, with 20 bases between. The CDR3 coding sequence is TGCAGCGTTCAAACGGCCTTCTGGGGGGGCTATGGCTACACCTTC. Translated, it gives CSVQTAFWGGYGYTF.

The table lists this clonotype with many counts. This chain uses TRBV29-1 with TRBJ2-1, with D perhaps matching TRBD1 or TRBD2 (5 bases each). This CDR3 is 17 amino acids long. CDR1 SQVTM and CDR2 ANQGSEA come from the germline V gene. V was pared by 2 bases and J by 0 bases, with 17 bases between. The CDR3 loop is CSVESLGSGTSYNEQFF. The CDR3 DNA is TGCAGCGTTGAATCCCTGGGGTCGGGGACCTCCTACAATGAGCAGTTCTTC.

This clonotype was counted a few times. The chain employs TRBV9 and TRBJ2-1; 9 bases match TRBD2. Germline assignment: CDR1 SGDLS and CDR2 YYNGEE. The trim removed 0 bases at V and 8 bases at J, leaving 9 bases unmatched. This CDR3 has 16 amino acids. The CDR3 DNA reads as TGTGCCAGCAGCGTAGCTGGGGTAGCGGGGGTCGATGAGCAGTTCTTC. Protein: CASSVAGVAGVDEQFF.

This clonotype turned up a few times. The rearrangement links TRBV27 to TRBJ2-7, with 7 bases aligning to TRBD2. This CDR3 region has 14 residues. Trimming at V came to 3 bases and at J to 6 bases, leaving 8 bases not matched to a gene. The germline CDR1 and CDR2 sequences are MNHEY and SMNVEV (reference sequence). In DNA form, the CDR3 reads TGTGCCAGCAGTTTGAAAGCGGGACCTGGCGAGCAGTACTTC. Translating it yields CASSLKAGPGEQYF.

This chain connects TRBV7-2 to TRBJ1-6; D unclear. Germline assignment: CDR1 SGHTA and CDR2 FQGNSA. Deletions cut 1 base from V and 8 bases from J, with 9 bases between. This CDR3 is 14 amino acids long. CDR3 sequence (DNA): TGTGCCAGCAGCTTAGGACAAGATTATTCACCCCTCCACTTT. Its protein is CASSLGQDYSPLHF.

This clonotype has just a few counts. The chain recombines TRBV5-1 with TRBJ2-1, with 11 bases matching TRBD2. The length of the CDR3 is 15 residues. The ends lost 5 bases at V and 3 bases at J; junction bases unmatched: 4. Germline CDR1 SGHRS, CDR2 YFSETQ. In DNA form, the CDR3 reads TGCGCCAGCAGGACCGGGACTAGCGGCTACAATGAGCAGTTCTTC. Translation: CASRTGTSGYNEQFF.